Listed here are 18 T cell receptor beta chains from one sample, sequenced in a study of blood T cell repertoires in COVID-19. The assay was immunoSEQ multiplex PCR, and TCRdb's table has in-frame clones only and misses some. Counted here are a few hundred thousand clones, approximately 90% occurring once; the ten biggest clones make up around 12%. Material for sequencing was peripheral blood. The receptors were gathered from a woman in her forties or fifties with COVID-19, enrolled during active disease.

The chain carries TRBV30 and TRBJ1-5; TRBD1 matches at 9 bases. The J segment lost 2 bases and the V segment lost 4 bases, leaving 6 bases of the junction unmatched. The CDR3 loop spans 15 amino acids. Germline lookup yields CDR1 GTSNPN and CDR2 SVGIG (reference sequence). The CDR3 bases are TGTGCCTGGAAAGGACAGGGGTTAGGCAATCAGCCCCAGCATTTT. Its translation is CAWKGQGLGNQPQHF.

V and J are TRBV29-1 and TRBJ1-3; D is possibly TRBD1 (6 bases). V gave up 4 bases and J gave up 4 bases, with 14 bases separating them. Germline assignment: CDR1 SQVTM and CDR2 ANQGSEA. The CDR3 is 14 residues long. The CDR3 nucleotides read TGCAGCGTTGGGAAACAGGGTGGGGGAAACACCATATATTTT. Its protein is CSVGKQGGGNTIYF. Drawing the rest from reference TRBV29-1 and TRBJ1-3, the complete variable domain is SAVISQKPSRDICQRGTSLTIQCQVDSQVTMMFWYRQQPGQSLTLIATANQGSEATYESGFVIDKFPISRPNLTFSTLTVSNMSPEDSSIYLCSVGKQGGGNTIYFGEGSWLTVV.

The gene calls are TRBV30 and TRBJ2-4, with TRBD2 matching over 9 bases. The CDR3 has 14 residues. Germline trimming cut 4 bases from V and 11 bases from J; bases unmatched to any gene: 12. CDR1 is GTSNPN and CDR2 is SVGIG in the germline V gene (reference sequence). The CDR3 here is CAWNEERGANLQYF. The CDR3, as DNA: TGTGCCTGGAACGAAGAGCGGGGGGCCAACCTTCAGTACTTC.

This rearrangement joins TRBV28 to TRBJ1-5; 7 nucleotides match TRBD1. This CDR3 has 15 amino acids. The ends lost 6 bases at V and 4 bases at J; junction bases unmatched: 9. Germline CDR1 is MDHEN and CDR2 is SYDVKM. CDR3 DNA sequence: TGTGCCAGCAGCCAACAGGGGAAGGGAAATCAGCCCCAGCATTTT. Translating it yields CASSQQGKGNQPQHF. Full variable domain (outside the CDR3, taken from reference TRBV28 and TRBJ1-5): DVKVTQSSRYLVKRTGEKVFLECVQDMDHENMFWYRQDPGLGLRLIYFSYDVKMKEKGDIPEGYSVSREKKERFSLILESASTNQTSMYLCASSQQGKGNQPQHFGDGTRLSIL.

The V call is TRBV4-1, the J call TRBJ2-1; 13 positions agree with TRBD2. Germline V CDR1 and CDR2: MGHRA, YSYEKL. This CDR3 is built from 17 residues. V shed 0 bases and J 8 bases; nucleotides not matched to a gene: 7. CDR3 residues: CASSQDRTSGGAYEQFF. In nucleotides, the CDR3 is TGCGCCAGCAGCCAAGATCGAACTAGCGGGGGGGCCTATGAGCAGTTCTTC.

This clone was seen many times. This chain connects TRBV2 to TRBJ1-6; D perhaps matches TRBD1 (5 bases). CDR3 size: 12 residues. From germline, CDR1 is SNHLY and CDR2 FYNNEI. V lost 10 bases to trimming and J lost 7 bases, with 11 bases between them. CDR3 DNA sequence: TGTGCCACAGGGCCAGGAAATTCACCCCTCCACTTT. Amino acid sequence: CATGPGNSPLHF.

This clone was observed once. The junction departs from the called germline gene at one end, perhaps through a read error. The chain recombines TRBV5-6 with TRBJ2-7, with 11 bases lining up with TRBD1. The CDR3 runs 12 residues. Germline V lookup: CDR1 SGHDT, CDR2 YYEEEE. The CDR3, as DNA: TGTGCCAGCAGCTATGGGACAGGGGGTCTTGTCTTC. Amino acid sequence: CASSYGTGGLVF.

The V gene is TRBV4-2, the J gene TRBJ1-1, with 8 bases fitting TRBD1. Germline V gene lookup returns CDR1 LGHNA and CDR2 YNFKEQ. Trimming took 4 bases from V and 4 from J; bases not matched to a gene: 5. The CDR3 spans 14 residues. CDR3 DNA sequence: TGTGCCAGCAGCCCTTGGACAGGGAGCACTGAAGCTTTCTTT. This gives the protein CASSPWTGSTEAFF.

The chain joins TRBV7-9 to TRBJ1-3; the D is unclear. V was trimmed by 5 bases and J by 0 bases, leaving 8 bases between them. Germline-derived CDR1 and CDR2 are SEHNR and FQNEAQ (reference sequence). CDR3 size: 14 residues. CDR3 bases: TGTGCCAGCAGCCTCCGGGACTCTGGAAACACCATATATTTT. It yields the protein CASSLRDSGNTIYF.

The chain employs TRBV24-1 and TRBJ1-2; 7 bases agree with TRBD1. This CDR3 spans 16 amino acids. The V segment lost 5 bases and the J segment 3 bases; nucleotides outside the gene matches: 11. Germline CDR1 is KGHDR and CDR2 is SFDVKD. Written as DNA, the CDR3 is TGTGCCACCAGTGGGCCCAAGACAGGGCTCGACTATGGCTACACCTTC. Residues: CATSGPKTGLDYGYTF.

V usage is TRBV28 and J usage is TRBJ2-4, with 7 nucleotides matching TRBD1. CDR1 and CDR2 from the germline V gene are MDHEN and SYDVKM. The CDR3 totals 19 residues. Unmatched junction bases numbered 19, after V lost 5 bases and J lost 3 bases. The CDR3 DNA sequence: TGTGCCAGCAGTCCGGGACCGAGCGGACAGGTGGGGATCAAAAACATTCAGTACTTC. This codes for CASSPGPSGQVGIKNIQYF.

A single count supports this clone. The rearrangement links TRBV6-5 to TRBJ1-1; D remains ambiguous. The CDR3 consists of 15 residues. Trimming cost V 8 bases and J 0 bases, with 16 bases left between them. The germline V gene has CDR1 MNHEY and CDR2 SVGAGI. The CDR3 sequence is CASVRLREMNTEAFF. CDR3 DNA: TGTGCCAGCGTTAGATTAAGGGAGATGAACACTGAAGCTTTCTTT.

The V call is TRBV10-3, the J call TRBJ1-2; the D gene is possibly TRBD1 (5 bases). CDR3 size: 13 residues. Trimming removed 4 bases at V and 6 bases at J, with 12 bases between. Germline V gene data show CDR1 as ENHRY and CDR2 as SYGVKD. This CDR3 reads CAISGGETDGYTF. In DNA, the CDR3 is TGTGCCATCAGTGGGGGGGAGACGGATGGCTACACCTTC.

The CDR3 region is CASSLYREVNHEQYF. Here the CDR3 DNA reads TGCGCCAGCAGCCTCTACAGGGAAGTAAATCACGAGCAGTACTTC. J is TRBJ2-7 and V is TRBV5-1; tentatively, D is TRBD1 (6 bases). CDR3 length: 15 amino acids. Germline loops: CDR1 SGHRS, CDR2 YFSETQ. V was cut by 4 bases and J by 5 bases, with 19 bases left in between.

V gene TRBV29-1 combines with J gene TRBJ2-7; the match to TRBD1 covers 7 bases. After removal of 7 bases from V and 3 bases from J, the junction contained 3 bases not matched to a gene. There are 11 residues in the CDR3. The V gene's germline CDR1 is SQVTM and CDR2 ANQGSEA. The CDR3 here is CSAWDSYEQYF. In nucleotides, the CDR3 is TGCAGCGCCTGGGACAGCTACGAGCAGTACTTC.

The V and J genes are TRBV7-9 and TRBJ1-2, with 8 bases matching TRBD1. J lost 0 bases, V lost 9 bases, and 3 bases had no gene match. Germline assignment: CDR1 SEHNR and CDR2 FQNEAQ (reference sequence). The CDR3 length is 13 residues. For the CDR3, the DNA is TGTGCCAGTACGGGACAGGCTAACTATGGCTACACCTTC. This translates into CASTGQANYGYTF.

The chain is built from TRBV4-1 and TRBJ2-7; a possible D gene is TRBD2 (5 bases). V lost 1 base to trimming and J lost 2 bases, with 12 bases between them. Germline CDR1 reads MGHRA; CDR2 reads YSYEKL. The CDR3 has 15 residues. CDR3 loop: CASSQGEGRPYEQYF. The CDR3 DNA sequence: TGCGCCAGCAGCCAAGGAGAAGGGAGACCCTACGAGCAGTACTTC.

This clone was seen only a few times. The same CDR3 also results from other DNA sequences found in this sample. This sequence joins TRBV19 and TRBJ1-1, with TRBD1 as a possible D gene (6 bases). Germline values: CDR1 LNHDA, CDR2 SQIVND (reference sequence). Trimming left V 4 bases short and J 6 bases short, with 6 bases between. The CDR3 totals 11 residues. The CDR3 is CASSTGAEAFF. CDR3 in DNA: TGTGCCAGTAGTACAGGGGCTGAAGCTTTCTTT.